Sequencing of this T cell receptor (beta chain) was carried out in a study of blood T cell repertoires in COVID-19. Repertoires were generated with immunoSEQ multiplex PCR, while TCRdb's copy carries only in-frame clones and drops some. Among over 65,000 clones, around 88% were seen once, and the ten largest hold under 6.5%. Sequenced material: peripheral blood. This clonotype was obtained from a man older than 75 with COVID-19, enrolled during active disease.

Here the CDR3 DNA reads TGTGCCAGCAGCTTGAAGACCAGGGACTATGGCTACACCTTC. This sequence encodes CASSLKTRDYGYTF. The chain couples TRBV5-6 to TRBJ1-2; D might be TRBD1 (5 bases). Germline V lookup: CDR1 SGHDT, CDR2 YYEEEE. The CDR3 consists of 14 residues. The V gene lost 1 base and the J gene lost 3 bases, with 10 bases spanning the gap.